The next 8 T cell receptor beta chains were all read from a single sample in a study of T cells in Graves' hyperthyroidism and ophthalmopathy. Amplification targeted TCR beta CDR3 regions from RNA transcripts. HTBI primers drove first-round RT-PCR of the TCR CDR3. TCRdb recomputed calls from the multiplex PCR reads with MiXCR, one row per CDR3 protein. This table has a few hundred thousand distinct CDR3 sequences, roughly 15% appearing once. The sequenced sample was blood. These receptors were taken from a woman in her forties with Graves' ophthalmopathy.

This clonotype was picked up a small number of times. CDR3 sequence: CASSQDPASGLYEQYF. CDR3 nucleotide sequence: TGTGCCAGCAGCCAAGATCCGGCTAGCGGGCTCTACGAGCAGTACTTC. The V call is TRBV14, the J call TRBJ2-7; 8 bases line up with TRBD2. Germline loops: CDR1 SGHDN, CDR2 FVKESK. This CDR3 region has 16 residues. With 0 bases clipped from V and 3 bases from J, the junction kept 7 bases outside the gene matches.

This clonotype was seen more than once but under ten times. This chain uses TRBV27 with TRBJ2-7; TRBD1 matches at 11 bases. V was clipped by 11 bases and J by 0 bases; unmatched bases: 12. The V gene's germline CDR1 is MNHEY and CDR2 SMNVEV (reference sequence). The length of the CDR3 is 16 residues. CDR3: CASRQPGTGGSYEQYF. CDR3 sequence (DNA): TGTGCCTCGCGACAACCCGGGACAGGGGGCTCCTACGAGCAGTACTTC.

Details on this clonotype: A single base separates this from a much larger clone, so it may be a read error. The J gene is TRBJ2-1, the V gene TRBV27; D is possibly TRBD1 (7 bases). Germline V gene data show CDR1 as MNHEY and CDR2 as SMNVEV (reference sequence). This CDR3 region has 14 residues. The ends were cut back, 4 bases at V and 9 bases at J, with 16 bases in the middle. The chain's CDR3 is CASSSQGGKGEQFF. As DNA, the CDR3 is TGTGCCAGCAGTTCGCAGGGGGGCAAGGGTGAGCAGTTCTTC.

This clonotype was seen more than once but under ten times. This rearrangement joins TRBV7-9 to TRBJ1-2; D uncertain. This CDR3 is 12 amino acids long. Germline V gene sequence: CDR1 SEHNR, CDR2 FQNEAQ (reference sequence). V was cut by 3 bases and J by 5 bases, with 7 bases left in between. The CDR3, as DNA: TGTGCCAGCAGCTTTCAGGAGTATGGCTACACCTTC. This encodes CASSFQEYGYTF.

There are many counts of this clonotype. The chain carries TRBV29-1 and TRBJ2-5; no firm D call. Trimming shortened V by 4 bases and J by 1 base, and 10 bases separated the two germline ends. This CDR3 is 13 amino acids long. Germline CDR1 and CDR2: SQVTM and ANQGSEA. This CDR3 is CSVGLLTQETQYF. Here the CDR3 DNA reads TGCAGCGTTGGTTTACTAACCCAAGAGACCCAGTACTTC.

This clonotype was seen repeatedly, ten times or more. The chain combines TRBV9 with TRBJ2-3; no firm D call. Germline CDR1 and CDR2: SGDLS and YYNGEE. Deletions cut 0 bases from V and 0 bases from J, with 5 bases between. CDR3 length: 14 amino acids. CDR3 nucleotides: TGTGCCAGCAGCGTAGGAAGTAGCACAGATACGCAGTATTTT. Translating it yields CASSVGSSTDTQYF.

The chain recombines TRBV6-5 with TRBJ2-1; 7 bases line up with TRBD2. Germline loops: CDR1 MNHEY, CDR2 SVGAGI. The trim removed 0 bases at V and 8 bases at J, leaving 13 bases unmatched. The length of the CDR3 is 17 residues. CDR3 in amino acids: CASSYSLTSPGSHEQFF. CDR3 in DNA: TGTGCCAGCAGTTACTCCCTGACTAGCCCTGGGAGTCATGAGCAGTTCTTC.

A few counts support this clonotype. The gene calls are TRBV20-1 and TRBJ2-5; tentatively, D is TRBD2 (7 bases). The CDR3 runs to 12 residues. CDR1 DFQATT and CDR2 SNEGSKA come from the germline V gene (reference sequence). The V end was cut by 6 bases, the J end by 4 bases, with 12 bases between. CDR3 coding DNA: TGCAGTGCGCCGGGGGGCCTAGAGACCCAGTACTTC. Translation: CSAPGGLETQYF.